Sequencing of this T cell receptor beta chain was carried out in a study of OX40 agonist ivuxolimab in advanced cancers. The overall study: Past anti-PD-1, anti-PD-L1 or anti-CTLA-4 therapy was accepted, and approximately 37% had received some. Study-level findings and limits: Antigen targets of the expanded peripheral T cells went undetermined. At 0.1 to 3.0 mg/kg, clonal expansion of CD4+ and CD8+ blood T cells had occurred by week 6.

The ends were cut back, 5 bases at V and 9 bases at J, with 20 bases in the middle. Germline loops: CDR1 MDHEN, CDR2 SYDVKM. The CDR3 has 15 amino acids. The table came from immunoSEQ multiplex PCR; TCRdb's copy has only in-frame clones and leaves some out. Of 70,000 or so clones in the sample, around 90% were seen once. Blood samples were obtained at baseline, cycle 4 day 1, and cycle 7 day 1. Turning to this clone: The antigen is undetermined.

The rearrangement links TRBV28 to TRBJ1-5, with TRBD1 as a possible D gene (5 bases). The source was CD4+ or CD8+ T cells sorted from blood, collected in a trial of the OX40 agonist ivuxolimab. The origin of this receptor is an adult with an advanced solid tumor such as melanoma, head and neck, liver or kidney cancer. The DNA for the CDR3 is TGTGCCAGCAGTCCTCCCGGGGACTTAGCGGGGCCCCAGCATTTT. It yields the protein CASSPPGDLAGPQHF.